These 13 T cell receptor beta chains share one sample of origin, sequenced in a study of radiotherapy plus CTLA-4 blockade in lung cancer. The assay was immunoSEQ multiplex PCR, and TCRdb's table has in-frame clones only and misses some. The sample shows some 110,000 clones, 70% to 85% of them seen only once. Here the sequenced sample was peripheral blood, taken from a patient treated with radiotherapy plus ipilimumab. The receptors originated from a human donor with non-small cell lung cancer that progressed on radiotherapy plus ipilimumab. Some clones in this sample may be carry-over from other donors' samples.

The chain joins TRBV7-3 to TRBJ2-1, with TRBD2 identical over 9 bases. The ends lost 5 bases at V and 2 bases at J; junction bases unmatched: 4. Germline V lookup: CDR1 SGHTA, CDR2 FQGTGA. CDR3 length: 15 amino acids. The DNA for the CDR3 is TGTGCCAGCAGCCTAGCGGGACCTACCTACAATGAGCAGTTCTTC. This encodes CASSLAGPTYNEQFF.

A single count supports this clone. V usage is TRBV29-1 and J usage is TRBJ2-3; no definite D call. This CDR3 contains 12 residues. Germline assignment: CDR1 SQVTM and CDR2 ANQGSEA. Trimming stripped 5 bases from V and 5 bases from J, with 11 bases between. The CDR3 DNA follows: TGCAGCGTTTGGCAGTTAGTAGATACGCAGTATTTT. Encoded protein: CSVWQLVDTQYF.

This chain joins TRBV2 and TRBJ2-5, with D unresolved. The CDR3 consists of 10 residues. Trimming left V 3 bases short and J 5 bases short, with 1 base between. Germline CDR1 and CDR2: SNHLY and FYNNEI. The DNA of the CDR3 is TGTGCCAGCAGTGAGGAGACCCAGTACTTC. It yields the protein CASSEETQYF. Using reference TRBV2 and TRBJ2-5 for the parts outside the CDR3, the full variable domain is EPEVTQTPSHQVTQMGQEVILRCVPISNHLYFYWYRQILGQKVEFLVSFYNNEISEKSEIFDDQFSVERPDGSNFTLKIRSTKLEDSAMYFCASSEETQYFGPGTRLLVL.

This sequence joins TRBV9 and TRBJ1-2; 10 nucleotides line up with TRBD1. J lost 4 bases, V lost 0 bases, and 3 bases had no gene match. Germline-derived CDR1 and CDR2 are SGDLS and YYNGEE. The CDR3 length is 15 residues. CDR3 region: CASSVARTGGYGYTF. For the CDR3, the DNA is TGTGCCAGCAGCGTAGCACGGACAGGGGGCTATGGCTACACCTTC.

The J gene is TRBJ1-2, the V gene TRBV4-2, with D possibly being TRBD1 (6 bases). From germline, CDR1 is LGHNA and CDR2 YNFKEQ. V was cut by 7 bases and J by 3 bases, with 15 bases left in between. The CDR3 runs 14 residues. The CDR3 region is CASIPEGGDYGYTF. CDR3 sequence (DNA): TGTGCCAGCATACCCGAGGGGGGGGACTATGGCTACACCTTC.

The V call is TRBV4-2, the J call TRBJ2-3; maybe TRBD2 (5 bases). The CDR3 consists of 14 residues. V was trimmed by 2 bases and J by 2 bases, leaving 8 bases between them. Per the germline V gene, CDR1 is LGHNA and CDR2 is YNFKEQ. DNA of the CDR3: TGTGCCAGCAGCCAACCGGGGTACACAGATACGCAGTATTTT. Translating it yields CASSQPGYTDTQYF.

The V and J genes are TRBV5-1 and TRBJ1-1; 9 bases match TRBD1. The V and J ends lost 4 bases and 5 bases, in that order; junction bases with no gene match: 6. CDR3 size: 14 residues. Germline values: CDR1 SGHRS, CDR2 YFSETQ. CDR3 sequence (DNA): TGCGCCAGCAGCCAAGGGACAGGGTGGACTGAAGCTTTCTTT. Translating gives CASSQGTGWTEAFF.

The chain is built from TRBV7-2 and TRBJ2-7; 9 nucleotides line up with TRBD1. After removal of 3 bases from V and 2 bases from J, the junction contained 5 bases not matched to a gene. The CDR3 extends over 15 amino acids. Germline values: CDR1 SGHTA, CDR2 FQGNSA. The CDR3 loop reads CASSFSGTGTYEQYF. CDR3 nucleotides: TGTGCCAGCAGCTTTTCCGGGACAGGGACCTACGAGCAGTACTTC.

This rearrangement joins TRBV7-2 to TRBJ1-4; D not certain. Trimming pared 5 bases from V and 8 bases from J, leaving 12 bases between. Germline V lookup: CDR1 SGHTA, CDR2 FQGNSA. The CDR3 has 13 residues. The CDR3 region is CASSQERREKLFF. DNA for the CDR3: TGTGCCAGCAGCCAGGAAAGAAGGGAAAAACTGTTTTTT.

The chain employs TRBV4-3 and TRBJ2-7; 11 bases fit TRBD2. This CDR3 region has 17 residues. Trimming removed 0 bases from V and 0 bases from J; junction bases left unmatched: 4. Germline CDR1 reads LGHNA; CDR2 reads YSLEER. The CDR3 DNA follows: TGCGCCAGCAGCCAAGATAGGCTAGCGGGGGGCTCCTACGAGCAGTACTTC. This translates into CASSQDRLAGGSYEQYF.

This chain's CDR3 is CASSWRDRNTGELFF. CDR3 in DNA: TGTGCCAGCAGCTGGCGGGACAGGAACACCGGGGAGCTGTTTTTT. This chain links TRBV21-1 with TRBJ2-2; no DNA check was done on the table's D call, TRBD1. TRBV21-1 is described as a pseudogene. The CDR3 runs to 15 residues.

This clone has just a few counts. The chain is built from TRBV19 and TRBJ1-2; TRBD1 is a possible D gene (6 bases). Trimming shortened V by 6 bases and J by 0 bases, and 20 bases separated the two germline ends. Germline loops: CDR1 LNHDA, CDR2 SQIVND (reference sequence). The CDR3 has 17 amino acids. CDR3 loop: CASSNSPRDTANYGYTF. DNA for the CDR3: TGTGCCAGTAGCAATTCGCCAAGGGACACAGCTAACTATGGCTACACCTTC.

This clone appeared a single time. This chain connects TRBV30 to TRBJ2-7; D possibly corresponds to TRBD2 (5 bases). V lost 7 bases and J 4 bases, leaving 14 bases between the germline ends. CDR3 length: 12 residues. The germline gives CDR1 GTSNPN, CDR2 SVGIG (reference sequence). Here the CDR3 DNA reads TGTGCCTCCCACGCGGGCGGTTACGAGCAGTACTTC. This codes for CASHAGGYEQYF.